These T cell receptor beta chains were read from a single sample in a study of identical twins. TCRdb reprocessed the 5' RACE reads with MiXCR, giving one entry per CDR3 protein. The table lists about 1.7 million distinct CDR3 sequences, less than 35% of them singletons. What was sequenced was cord blood. The receptors were gathered from a newborn girl in good health. Both conserved end residues are part of each CDR3. Fields, in order: clone size, V gene, J gene, D gene, CDR3 protein, CDR3 DNA. D genes are given only for firm matches. Only some rows state a clone size, as once, few, many or a class for expanded clones.

-	TRBV6-6	TRBJ2-5	-	CASRSTPGLPGEQYF	TGTGCCAGCAGATCCACCCCGGGCCTCCCGGGGGAGCAGTACTTC
-	TRBV7-9	TRBJ2-1	-	CASSLASGADEQFF	TGTGCCAGCAGCTTAGCATCCGGGGCCGATGAGCAGTTCTTC
-	TRBV27	TRBJ2-3	TRBD2	CASSPVGEGPDTQYF	TGTGCCAGCAGCCCGGTTGGGGAGGGCCCGGATACGCAGTATTTT
few	TRBV3-1	TRBJ2-1	-	CASSQDRLGEQFF	TGTGCCAGCAGCCAAGATAGACTAGGGGAGCAGTTCTTC
many	TRBV7-9	TRBJ1-6	-	CASSLSGSYNSPLHF	TGTGCCAGCAGTTTATCCGGCTCCTATAATTCACCCCTCCACTTT
-	TRBV5-4	TRBJ2-3	TRBD2	CASSPSGGRASDTQYF	TGTGCCAGCAGTCCTTCGGGCGGGAGGGCCTCAGATACGCAGTATTTT
few	TRBV24-1	TRBJ2-1	TRBD2	CATSGGREPYHNEQFF	TGTGCCACCAGTGGCGGGAGAGAGCCCTATCACAATGAGCAGTTCTTC
-	TRBV20-1	TRBJ1-1	TRBD1	CSAKRQGAGTEAFF	TGCAGTGCTAAACGACAGGGGGCGGGCACTGAAGCTTTCTTT
few	TRBV7-7	TRBJ2-3	TRBD1	CASRSTGVDTQYF	TGTGCCAGCAGGTCCACAGGGGTAGATACGCAGTATTTT
few	TRBV6-5	TRBJ1-4	-	CASSYSDGLNEKLFF	TGTGCCAGCAGTTACTCGGACGGACTTAATGAAAAACTGTTTTTT
few	TRBV3-1	TRBJ2-5	TRBD2	CASSQDFAGGTAHRQETQYF	TGTGCCAGCAGCCAAGATTTTGCGGGAGGGACCGCCCACCGACAAGAGACCCAGTACTTC
-	TRBV20-1	TRBJ2-1	-	CSARWDGGYNEQFF	TGCAGTGCTAGGTGGGACGGGGGTTACAATGAGCAGTTCTTC
-	TRBV20-1	TRBJ1-6	-	CSAREGGFYNSPLHF	TGCAGTGCTCGTGAGGGGGGATTCTATAATTCACCCCTCCACTTT
-	TRBV5-1	TRBJ2-5	-	CASSFGGSTSTGETQYF	TGCGCCAGCAGCTTCGGCGGGTCAACGTCTACGGGAGAGACCCAGTACTTC
-	TRBV28	TRBJ2-1	TRBD2	CASSLTSGRFYNEQFF	TGTGCCAGCAGTTTAACTAGCGGGAGGTTTTACAATGAGCAGTTCTTC